The T cell receptor beta chain under discussion was sequenced for a study of shared clonotypes between healthy human individuals. V gave up 6 bases and J gave up 6 bases, with 18 bases separating them. The CDR3 runs 15 residues. CDR1 and CDR2 from the germline V gene are LNHDA and SQIVND (reference sequence). As originally analysed: ImmunoSEQ output held junction-only sequences without quality scores, so filtering differed. The assay was immunoSEQ multiplex PCR, and TCRdb's table has in-frame clones only and misses some. Clonal size and the V and J genes are those of that table, whereas D and trimming came from the DNA. The table records 1,400,000 or so clones, less than 99% of them present only once.

The TCR sequence derives from a man aged 25 to 40 in good health. The specimen was naive CD4+ T cells sorted from blood. As to subset: CD45RA+ positively selected. The rearrangement joins TRBV19 to TRBJ2-1; perhaps TRBD2 as D (6 bases). The CDR3 sequence: CASSPSPIAVNEQFF. CDR3 nucleotide sequence: TGTGCCAGTAGCCCCTCCCCCATAGCGGTCAATGAGCAGTTCTTC.